Listed here are 4 T cell receptor beta chains from one sample, sequenced in a study of shared clonotypes between healthy human individuals. TCRdb's table, derived via immunoSEQ multiplex PCR, lists solely in-frame clones and lacks some. This table holds some 1,400,000 clones, approximately 97% found once. The sample consisted of naive CD4+ T cells sorted from blood. Stated subset: CD45RA+ positively selected. The receptors shown here come from a man under 40 in good health.

This chain's CDR3 is CASSLAPAGLGNEQFF. CDR3 nucleotide sequence: TGTGCCAGCAGCTTAGCGCCAGCGGGACTGGGCAATGAGCAGTTCTTC. The gene calls are TRBV7-2 and TRBJ2-1; 7 bases map to TRBD2. Trimming took 0 bases from V and 6 from J; bases not matched to a gene: 8. The CDR3 totals 16 residues. CDR1 is SGHTA and CDR2 is FQGNSA in the germline V gene.

This sequence joins TRBV13 and TRBJ2-7; D may be TRBD2 (5 bases). The CDR3 sequence is 14 residues long. The germline V gene encodes CDR1 PRHDT and CDR2 FYEKMQ (reference sequence). Trimming pared 1 base from V and 3 bases from J, leaving 10 bases between. This CDR3 is CASSLAGLGYEQYF. Written as DNA, the CDR3 is TGTGCCAGCAGCTTAGCTGGACTGGGCTACGAGCAGTACTTC.

The V call is TRBV7-2, the J call TRBJ1-6; D is possibly TRBD1 (6 bases). The germline V and J ends were trimmed by 3 bases and 7 bases, with 10 bases remaining between them. The CDR3 spans 14 residues. CDR1 SGHTA and CDR2 FQGNSA come from the germline V gene. The CDR3, as DNA: TGTGCCAGCAGCTTCGACAGGAGCAATTCACCCCTCCACTTT. Its protein product is CASSFDRSNSPLHF.

This clone has a handful of counts. This chain uses TRBV11-2 with TRBJ2-2; D remains unclear. The germline CDR1 and CDR2 sequences are SGHAT and FQNNGV. The V and J ends lost 4 bases and 4 bases respectively, with 13 bases between them. The CDR3 spans 15 residues. Written as DNA, the CDR3 is TGTGCCAGCAGCTCGTACAGATTACTCACCGGGGAGCTGTTTTTT. Protein: CASSSYRLLTGELFF. The variable domain in full, with the rest retrieved from reference TRBV11-2 and TRBJ2-2, is EAGVAQSPRYKIIEKRQSVAFWCNPISGHATLYWYQQILGQGPKLLIQFQNNGVVDDSQLPKDRFSAERLKGVDSTLKIQPAKLEDSAVYLCASSSYRLLTGELFFGEGSRLTVL.